These T cell receptor beta chains were read from a single sample in a study of identical twins. A single record per CDR3 protein comes from TCRdb applying MiXCR to the 5' RACE reads. This table holds 250,000 to 300,000 distinct CDR3 sequences, roughly 9.8% found once. This same sample was also taken into another study, of yellow fever vaccine responses in identical twins.

Material for sequencing was CD8+ T cells sorted from blood. The origin of the receptors is a woman aged 18-29 years in good health. The conserved cysteine and the conserved F or W are not part of the CDR3 here. Some rows mark clone size as missing; the rest say once, few, many or name a class of expanded clone.

>TRBJ2-4|few|TRBV14
ASSQEGVGERAKNIQY
>TRBJ1-2|many|TRBV27
ASSARQTNYGYT
>TRBJ2-2|-|TRBV4-3
ASSQATLNTGELF
>TRBJ1-1|many|TRBV28
ASSLAELNTEAF
>TRBJ2-4|many|TRBV5-5
ASSLGRLASNIQY
>TRBJ1-3|many|TRBV29-1
SVGLMTSGNTIY
>TRBJ2-5|many|TRBV5-1
ASSGGTSGSQETQY
>TRBJ1-2|many|TRBV14
ASSQESDYGYT
>TRBJ2-7|few|TRBV4-3
ASSLLSGTAYEQY
>TRBJ2-1|few|TRBV7-6
ASSLYRTGIIYNEQF
>TRBJ2-1|many|TRBV7-9
ASSLPDWDEQF
>TRBJ1-1|many|TRBV7-9
ASSPRSGDANTEAF
>TRBJ1-6|-|TRBV7-9
ASSGTGENSPLH
>TRBJ2-1|few|TRBV24-1
ATSDPSSSSPYNEQF
>TRBJ2-1|few|TRBV27
ASSPQTGQHNEQF
>TRBJ2-3|-|TRBV27
ASSRASSTDTQY
>TRBJ2-7|many|TRBV2
ASSGTGSSYEQY
>TRBJ2-3|-|TRBV18
ASSGDQTDTQY
>TRBJ2-1|-|TRBV28
ASSPRGGPDYNEQF
>TRBJ1-5|-|TRBV4-1
ASSQEPGIGNQPQH
>TRBJ2-2|-|TRBV6-5
ASSYGGRENTGELF
>TRBJ2-7|-|TRBV12-3/TRBV12-4
ASSPGTPEQY
>TRBJ2-3|few|TRBV20-1
SASGLAEHSSTDTQY
>TRBJ2-3|-|TRBV30
AWSVGVGRGRSDTQY
>TRBJ2-1|-|TRBV27
ASNNYNEQF
>TRBJ2-1|-|TRBV2
ASRPLGGGRGEQF
>TRBJ2-7|many|TRBV29-1
SVVGGGRDSYEQY